This T cell receptor (beta chain) was profiled in a study of blood T cells in healthy people across ages. Per sample, at least 6 micrograms of total RNA were extracted. Points from the study as a whole: Greater diversity and more naive CD4+ cells were seen in long-lived donors than in aged donors.

This clonotype was found a few times. The antigen is unknown. A sample-barcoded 5' primer and a J-beta primer mix were used in a second PCR of roughly 6 to 11 cycles. MiXCR, run by TCRdb on the 5' RACE reads, gives a single entry per CDR3 protein. The table includes around 1.7 million distinct CDR3 sequences, roughly 27% detected once. The CDR3 length is 15 residues. With 0 bases removed from V and 8 bases from J, the gap between germline ends came to 16 bases. The germline CDR1 and CDR2 sequences are SGDLS and YYNGEE. V gene TRBV9 combines with J gene TRBJ2-3, with a weak D call TRBD1 (6 bases). The source of this sequence is a woman aged 25-40 years in good health. Sequenced: blood. The CDR3 loop is CASSVAGDGFGTQYF. CDR3 DNA: TGTGCCAGCAGCGTAGCAGGGGATGGTTTTGGTACGCAGTATTTT.